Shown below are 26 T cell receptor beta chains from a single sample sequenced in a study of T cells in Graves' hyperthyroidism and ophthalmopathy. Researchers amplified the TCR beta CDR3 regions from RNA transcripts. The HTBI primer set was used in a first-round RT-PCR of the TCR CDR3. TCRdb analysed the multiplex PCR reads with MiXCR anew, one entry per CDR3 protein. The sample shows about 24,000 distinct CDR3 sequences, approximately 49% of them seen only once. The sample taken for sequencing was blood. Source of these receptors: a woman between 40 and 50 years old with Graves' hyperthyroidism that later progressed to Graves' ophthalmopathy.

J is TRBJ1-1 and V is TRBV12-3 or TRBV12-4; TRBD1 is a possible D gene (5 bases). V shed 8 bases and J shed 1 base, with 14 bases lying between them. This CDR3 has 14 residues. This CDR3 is CASLTDSRNTEAFF. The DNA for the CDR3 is TGTGCCAGCCTAACCGACAGTAGGAACACTGAAGCTTTCTTT.

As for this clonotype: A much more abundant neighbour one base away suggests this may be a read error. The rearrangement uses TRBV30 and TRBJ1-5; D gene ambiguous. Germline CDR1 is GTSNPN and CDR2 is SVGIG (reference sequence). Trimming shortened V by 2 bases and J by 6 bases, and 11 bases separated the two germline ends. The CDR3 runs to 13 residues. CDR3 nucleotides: TGTGCCTGGAGTTTAGGATTTGTTCAGCCCCAGCATTTT. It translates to CAWSLGFVQPQHF.

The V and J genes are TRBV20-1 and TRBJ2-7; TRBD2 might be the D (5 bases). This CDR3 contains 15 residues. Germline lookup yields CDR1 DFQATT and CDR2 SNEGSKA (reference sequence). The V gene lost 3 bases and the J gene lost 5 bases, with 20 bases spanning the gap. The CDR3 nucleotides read TGCAGTGCTAGGATTTCCAGGACTTCCCTCCACGAGCAGTACTTC. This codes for CSARISRTSLHEQYF.

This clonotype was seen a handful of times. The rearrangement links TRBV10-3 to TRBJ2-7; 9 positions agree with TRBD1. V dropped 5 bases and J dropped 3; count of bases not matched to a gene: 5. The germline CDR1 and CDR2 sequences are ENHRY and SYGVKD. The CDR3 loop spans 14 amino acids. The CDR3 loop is CAISRQGDGYEQYF. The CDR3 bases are TGTGCCATCAGTCGACAGGGGGATGGCTACGAGCAGTACTTC.

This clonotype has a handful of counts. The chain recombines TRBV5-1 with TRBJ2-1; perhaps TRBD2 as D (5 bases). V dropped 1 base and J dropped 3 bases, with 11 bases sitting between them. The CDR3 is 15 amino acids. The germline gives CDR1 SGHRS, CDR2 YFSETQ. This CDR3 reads CASSLIVGSYNEQFF. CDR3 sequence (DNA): TGCGCCAGCAGCTTGATTGTGGGGAGCTACAATGAGCAGTTCTTC.

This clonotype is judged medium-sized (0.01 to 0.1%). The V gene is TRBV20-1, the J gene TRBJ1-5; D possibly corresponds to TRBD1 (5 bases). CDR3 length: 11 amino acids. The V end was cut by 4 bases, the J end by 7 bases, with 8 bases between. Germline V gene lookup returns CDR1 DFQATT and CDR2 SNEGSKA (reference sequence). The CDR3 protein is CSATRGQPQHF. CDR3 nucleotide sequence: TGCAGTGCTACAAGGGGCCAGCCCCAGCATTTT.

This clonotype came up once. The CDR3 spells CASSRLAGGYEQYF. DNA for the CDR3: TGTGCCAGCAGCCGACTAGCGGGAGGGTACGAGCAGTACTTC. The gene calls are TRBV7-9 and TRBJ2-1; 14 bases line up with TRBD2. The DNA end is a closer match to TRBJ2-7, so the J assignment may be wrong. CDR3 length equals 14 residues. Germline V gene lookup returns CDR1 SEHNR and CDR2 FQNEAQ (reference sequence).

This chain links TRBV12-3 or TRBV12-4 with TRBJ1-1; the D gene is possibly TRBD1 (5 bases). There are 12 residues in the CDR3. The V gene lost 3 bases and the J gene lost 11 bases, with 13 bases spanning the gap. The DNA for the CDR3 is TGTGCCAGCAGTTTGGGGACCCCGAGGGCTTTCTTT. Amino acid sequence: CASSLGTPRAFF.

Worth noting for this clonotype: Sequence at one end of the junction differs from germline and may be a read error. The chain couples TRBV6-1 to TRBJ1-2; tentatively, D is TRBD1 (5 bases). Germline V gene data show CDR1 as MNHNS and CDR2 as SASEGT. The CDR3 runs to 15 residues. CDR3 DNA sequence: TGTGCCAGCAGCCTGTCGTCCAGGTGGGACTATGGCTACGCCTTC. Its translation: CASSLSSRWDYGYAF.

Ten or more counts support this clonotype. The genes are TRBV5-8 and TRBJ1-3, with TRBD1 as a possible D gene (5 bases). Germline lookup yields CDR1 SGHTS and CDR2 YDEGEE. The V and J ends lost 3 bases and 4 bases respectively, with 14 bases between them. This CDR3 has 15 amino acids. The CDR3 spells CASSWPGGWGNTIYF. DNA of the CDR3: TGTGCCAGCAGCTGGCCCGGGGGATGGGGAAACACCATATATTTT.

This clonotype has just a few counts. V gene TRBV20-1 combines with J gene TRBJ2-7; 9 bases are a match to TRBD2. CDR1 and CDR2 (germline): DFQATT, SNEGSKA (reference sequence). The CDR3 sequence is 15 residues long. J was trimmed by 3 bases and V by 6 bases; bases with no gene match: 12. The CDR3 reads CSAPAGLAGFYEQYF. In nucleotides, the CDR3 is TGCAGTGCCCCGGCTGGTCTAGCGGGATTCTACGAGCAGTACTTC.

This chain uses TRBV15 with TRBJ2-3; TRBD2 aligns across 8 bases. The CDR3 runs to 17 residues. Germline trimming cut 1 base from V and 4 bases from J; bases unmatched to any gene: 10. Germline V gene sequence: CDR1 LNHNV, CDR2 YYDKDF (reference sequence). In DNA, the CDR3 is TGTGCCACCAGCAGAGTAGGGACTAGGTTTGGGGCAGATACGCAGTATTTT. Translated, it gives CATSRVGTRFGADTQYF. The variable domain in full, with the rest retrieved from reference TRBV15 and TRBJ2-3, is DAMVIQNPRYQVTQFGKPVTLSCSQTLNHNVMYWYQQKSSQAPKLLFHYYDKDFNNEADTPDNFQSRRPNTSFCFLDIRSPGLGDTAMYLCATSRVGTRFGADTQYFGPGTRLTVL.

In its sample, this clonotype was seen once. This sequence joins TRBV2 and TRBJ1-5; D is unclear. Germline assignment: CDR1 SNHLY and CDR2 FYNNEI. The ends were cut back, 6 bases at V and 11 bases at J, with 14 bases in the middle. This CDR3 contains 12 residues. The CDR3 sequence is CASSGRSETQHF. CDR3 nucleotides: TGTGCCAGCAGCGGCAGATCGGAGACCCAGCATTTT.

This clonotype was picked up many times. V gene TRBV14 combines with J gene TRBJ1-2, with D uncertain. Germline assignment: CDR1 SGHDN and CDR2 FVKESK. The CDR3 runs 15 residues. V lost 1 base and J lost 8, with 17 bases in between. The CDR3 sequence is CASSQGSGQVRGYTF. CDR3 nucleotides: TGTGCCAGCAGCCAAGGGTCGGGCCAGGTTAGGGGCTACACCTTC. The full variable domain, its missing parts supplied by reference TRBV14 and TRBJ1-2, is EAGVTQFPSHSVIEKGQTVTLRCDPISGHDNLYWYRRVMGKEIKFLLHFVKESKQDESGMPNNRFLAERTGGTYSTLKVQPAELEDSGVYFCASSQGSGQVRGYTFGSGTRLTVV.

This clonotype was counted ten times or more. In nucleotides, the CDR3 is TGTGCCAGCAGTGAGGGGACTTACACAGATACGCAGTATTTT. It specifies CASSEGTYTDTQYF. This sequence joins TRBV7-3 and TRBJ2-3, with D possibly matching TRBD2 (6 bases). This CDR3 comprises 14 residues. CDR1 is SGHTA and CDR2 is FQGTGA in the germline V gene. The V and J ends lost 6 bases and 2 bases respectively, with 12 bases between them.

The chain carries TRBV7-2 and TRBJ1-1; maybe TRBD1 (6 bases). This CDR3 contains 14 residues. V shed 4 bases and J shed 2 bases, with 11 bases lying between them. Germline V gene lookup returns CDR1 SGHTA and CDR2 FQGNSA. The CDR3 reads CASSWGRGNTEAFF. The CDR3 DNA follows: TGTGCCAGCAGCTGGGGCAGGGGAAACACTGAAGCTTTCTTT.

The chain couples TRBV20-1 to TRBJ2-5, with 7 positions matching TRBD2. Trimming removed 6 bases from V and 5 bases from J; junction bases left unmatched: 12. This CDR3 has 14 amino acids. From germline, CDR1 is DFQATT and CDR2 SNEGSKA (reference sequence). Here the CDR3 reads CSAPPGSGMETQYF. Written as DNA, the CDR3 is TGCAGTGCCCCCCCGGGGAGCGGGATGGAGACCCAGTACTTC.

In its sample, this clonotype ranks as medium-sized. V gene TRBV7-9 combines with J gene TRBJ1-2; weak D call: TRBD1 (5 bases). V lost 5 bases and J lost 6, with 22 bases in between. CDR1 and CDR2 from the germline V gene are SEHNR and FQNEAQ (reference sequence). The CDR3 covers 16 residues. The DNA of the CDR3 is TGTGCCAGCAGCCTTGGCCTCAGACAGACCACCGATGGCTACACCTTC. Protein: CASSLGLRQTTDGYTF.

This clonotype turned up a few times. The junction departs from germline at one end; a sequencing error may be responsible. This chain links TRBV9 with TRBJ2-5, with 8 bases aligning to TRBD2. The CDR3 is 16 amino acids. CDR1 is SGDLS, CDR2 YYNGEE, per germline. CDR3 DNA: TGTGCTAGCAGCTTAGCGCCGGCGGGAGGTGGGGAGACCCAGTACTTC. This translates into CASSLAPAGGGETQYF.

The CDR3 spells CASTNSGSFYEQYF. CDR3 in DNA: TGTGCCAGCACCAATAGCGGGAGTTTCTACGAGCAGTACTTC. V is TRBV7-9 and J is TRBJ2-7; 9 positions agree with TRBD2. This CDR3 has 14 residues. Losses at the gene ends were 7 bases for V and 3 bases for J; bases not matched to a gene: 7. Germline V gene sequence: CDR1 SEHNR, CDR2 FQNEAQ (reference sequence).

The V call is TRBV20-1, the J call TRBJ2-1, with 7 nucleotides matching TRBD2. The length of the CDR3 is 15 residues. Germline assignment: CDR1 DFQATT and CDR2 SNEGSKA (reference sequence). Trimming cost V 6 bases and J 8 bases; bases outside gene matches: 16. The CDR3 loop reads CSASTPLAAPHEQFF. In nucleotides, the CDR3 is TGCAGTGCATCCACCCCCCTAGCGGCCCCTCATGAGCAGTTCTTC.

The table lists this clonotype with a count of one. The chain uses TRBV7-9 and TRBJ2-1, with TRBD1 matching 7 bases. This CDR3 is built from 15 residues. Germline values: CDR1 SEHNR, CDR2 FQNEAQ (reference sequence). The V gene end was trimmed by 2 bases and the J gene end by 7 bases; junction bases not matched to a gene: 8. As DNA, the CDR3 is TGTGCCAGCAGCTTATGGGACAGCGTAAGGAATGAGCAGTTCTTC. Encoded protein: CASSLWDSVRNEQFF. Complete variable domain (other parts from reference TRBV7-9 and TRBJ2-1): DTGVSQNPRHKITKRGQNVTFRCDPISEHNRLYWYRQTLGQGPEFLTYFQNEAQLEKSRLLSDRFSAERPKGSFSTLEIQRTEQGDSAMYLCASSLWDSVRNEQFFGPGTRLTVL.

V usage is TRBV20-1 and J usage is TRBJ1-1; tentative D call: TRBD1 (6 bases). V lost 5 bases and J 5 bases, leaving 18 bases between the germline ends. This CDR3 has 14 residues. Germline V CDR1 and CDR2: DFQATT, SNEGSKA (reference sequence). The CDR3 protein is CSAVKQGEDTEAFF. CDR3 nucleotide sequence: TGCAGTGCTGTAAAACAGGGAGAAGATACTGAAGCTTTCTTT.

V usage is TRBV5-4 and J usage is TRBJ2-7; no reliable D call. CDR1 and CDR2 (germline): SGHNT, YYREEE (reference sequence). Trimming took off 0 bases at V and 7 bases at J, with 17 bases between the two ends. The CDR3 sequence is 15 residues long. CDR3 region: CASSLDAEDRGEQYF. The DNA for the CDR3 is TGTGCCAGCAGCTTGGACGCAGAGGACCGTGGTGAGCAGTACTTC. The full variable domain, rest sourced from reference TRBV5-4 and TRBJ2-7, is ETGVTQSPTHLIKTRGQQVTLRCSSQSGHNTVSWYQQALGQGPQFIFQYYREEENGRGNFPPRFSGLQFPNYSSELNVNALELDDSALYLCASSLDAEDRGEQYFGPGTRLTVT.

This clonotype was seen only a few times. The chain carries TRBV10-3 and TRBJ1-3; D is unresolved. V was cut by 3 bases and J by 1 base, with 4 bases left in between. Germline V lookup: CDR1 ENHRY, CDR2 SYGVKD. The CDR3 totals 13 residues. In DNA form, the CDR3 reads TGTGCCATCAGTGAAGTGTCTGGAAACACCATATATTTT. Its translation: CAISEVSGNTIYF.

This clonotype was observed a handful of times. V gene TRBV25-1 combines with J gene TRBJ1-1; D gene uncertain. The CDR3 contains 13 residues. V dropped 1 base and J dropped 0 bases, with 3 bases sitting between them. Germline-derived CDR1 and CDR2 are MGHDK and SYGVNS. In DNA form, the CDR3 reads TGTGCCAGCAGTGAATGGATGAACACTGAAGCTTTCTTT. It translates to CASSEWMNTEAFF.